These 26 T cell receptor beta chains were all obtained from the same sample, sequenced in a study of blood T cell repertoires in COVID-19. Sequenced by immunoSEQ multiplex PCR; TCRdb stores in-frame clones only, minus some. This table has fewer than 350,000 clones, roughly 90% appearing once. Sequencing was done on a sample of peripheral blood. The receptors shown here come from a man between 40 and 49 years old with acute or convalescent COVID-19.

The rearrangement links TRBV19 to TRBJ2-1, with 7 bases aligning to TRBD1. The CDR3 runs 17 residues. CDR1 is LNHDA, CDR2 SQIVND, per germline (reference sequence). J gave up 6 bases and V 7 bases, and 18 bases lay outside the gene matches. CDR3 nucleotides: TGTGCCAGTACCATGGGATTCGGGGCAGGGGGAAGCAATGAGCAGTTCTTC. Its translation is CASTMGFGAGGSNEQFF.

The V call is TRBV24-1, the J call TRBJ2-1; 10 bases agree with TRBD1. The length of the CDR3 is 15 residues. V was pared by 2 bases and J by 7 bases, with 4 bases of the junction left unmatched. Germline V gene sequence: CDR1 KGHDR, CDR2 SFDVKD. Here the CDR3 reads CATSDYRDRGNEQFF. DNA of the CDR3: TGTGCCACCAGTGATTACCGGGACAGGGGTAATGAGCAGTTCTTC.

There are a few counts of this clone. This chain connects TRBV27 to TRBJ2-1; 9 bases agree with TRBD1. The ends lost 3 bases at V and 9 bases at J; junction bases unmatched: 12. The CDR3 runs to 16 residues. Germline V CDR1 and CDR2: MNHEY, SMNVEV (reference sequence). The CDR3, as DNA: TGTGCCAGCAGTTTCCCTTCCGGGACAGGGATCGTTGAGCAGTTCTTC. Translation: CASSFPSGTGIVEQFF.

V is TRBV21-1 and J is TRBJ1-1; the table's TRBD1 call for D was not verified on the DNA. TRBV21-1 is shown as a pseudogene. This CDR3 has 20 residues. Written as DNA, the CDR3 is TGTGCCAGCAGCAAAGTAGGGGCAGGGGGCCTGGGGAAGGTGAACACTGAAGCTTTCTTT. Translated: CASSKVGAGGLGKVNTEAFF.

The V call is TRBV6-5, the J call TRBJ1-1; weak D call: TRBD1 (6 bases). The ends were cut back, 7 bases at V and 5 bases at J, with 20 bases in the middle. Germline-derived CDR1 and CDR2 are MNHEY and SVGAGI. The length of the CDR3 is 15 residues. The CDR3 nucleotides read TGTGCCAGCACGGTCAACGGGGGGCTAGGGACTGAAGCTTTCTTT. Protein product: CASTVNGGLGTEAFF.

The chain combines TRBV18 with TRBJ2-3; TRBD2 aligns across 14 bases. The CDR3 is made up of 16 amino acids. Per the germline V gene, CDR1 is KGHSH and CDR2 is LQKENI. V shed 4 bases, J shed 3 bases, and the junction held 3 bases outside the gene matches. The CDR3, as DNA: TGTGCCAGCTCACATCGGACTAGCGGGGGGACAGATACGCAGTATTTT. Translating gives CASSHRTSGGTDTQYF.

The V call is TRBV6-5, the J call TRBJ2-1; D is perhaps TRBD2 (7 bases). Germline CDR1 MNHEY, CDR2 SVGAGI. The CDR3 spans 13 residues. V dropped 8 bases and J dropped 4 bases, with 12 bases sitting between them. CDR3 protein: CASGGDTYNEQFF. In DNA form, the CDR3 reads TGTGCCAGCGGGGGGGACACTTACAATGAGCAGTTCTTC.

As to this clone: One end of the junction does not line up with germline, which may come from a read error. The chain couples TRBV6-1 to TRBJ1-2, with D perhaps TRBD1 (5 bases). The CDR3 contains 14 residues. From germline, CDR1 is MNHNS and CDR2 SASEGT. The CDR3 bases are TGTGCCAGCAGGGAAGGACTGCCGGGGGATGGCTACACCTTC. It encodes CASREGLPGDGYTF.

In nucleotides, the CDR3 is TGTGCCAGTAGTATAAGCGGGGGCAGGGAACATTCACCCCTCCACTTT. Translated, it gives CASSISGGREHSPLHF. The V and J genes are TRBV19 and TRBJ1-6, with D possibly being TRBD1 (6 bases). The germline V gene encodes CDR1 LNHDA and CDR2 SQIVND (reference sequence). The CDR3 covers 16 residues. V lost 2 bases and J lost 8, with 16 bases in between.

This CDR3 reads CASSFQPQAFSGNTIYF. CDR3 coding DNA: TGTGCCAGCAGCTTCCAACCTCAGGCCTTCTCTGGAAACACCATATATTTT. The rearrangement links TRBV7-8 to TRBJ1-3; no clear D gene. The CDR3 has 17 residues. Trimming removed 3 bases from V and 0 bases from J, with 15 bases in between. From germline, CDR1 is SGHVS and CDR2 FQNEAQ.

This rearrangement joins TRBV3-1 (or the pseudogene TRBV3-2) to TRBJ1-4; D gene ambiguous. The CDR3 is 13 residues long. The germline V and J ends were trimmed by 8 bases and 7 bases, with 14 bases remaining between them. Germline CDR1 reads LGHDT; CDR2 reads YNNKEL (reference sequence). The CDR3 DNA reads TGTGCCAGCCCAAAACCTTCGGGTGAAAAACTGTTTTTT. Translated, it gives CASPKPSGEKLFF.

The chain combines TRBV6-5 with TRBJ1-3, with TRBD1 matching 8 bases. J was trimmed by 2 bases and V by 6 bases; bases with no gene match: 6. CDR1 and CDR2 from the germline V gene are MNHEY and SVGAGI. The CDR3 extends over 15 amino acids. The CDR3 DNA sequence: TGTGCCAGCAGCTATCTGACAGGGGCTGGAAACACCATATATTTT. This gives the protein CASSYLTGAGNTIYF.

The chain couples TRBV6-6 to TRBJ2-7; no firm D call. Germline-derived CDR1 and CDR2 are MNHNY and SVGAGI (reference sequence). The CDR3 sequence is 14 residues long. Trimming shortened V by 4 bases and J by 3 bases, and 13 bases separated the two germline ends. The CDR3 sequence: CASSSPSRLYEQYF. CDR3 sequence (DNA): TGTGCCAGCAGTTCCCCCTCCCGTCTCTACGAGCAGTACTTC.

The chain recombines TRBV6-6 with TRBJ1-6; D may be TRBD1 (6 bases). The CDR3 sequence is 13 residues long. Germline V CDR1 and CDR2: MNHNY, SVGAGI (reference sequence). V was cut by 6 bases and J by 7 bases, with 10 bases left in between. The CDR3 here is CASRHQGNSPLHF. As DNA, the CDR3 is TGTGCCAGCAGGCACCAGGGGAATTCACCCCTCCACTTT.

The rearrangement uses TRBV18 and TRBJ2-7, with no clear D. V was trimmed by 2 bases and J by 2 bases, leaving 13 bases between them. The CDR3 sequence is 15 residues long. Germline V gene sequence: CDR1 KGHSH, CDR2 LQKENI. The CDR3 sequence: CASSPAGTAPYEQYF. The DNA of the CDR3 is TGTGCCAGCTCACCAGCCGGTACTGCTCCCTACGAGCAGTACTTC.

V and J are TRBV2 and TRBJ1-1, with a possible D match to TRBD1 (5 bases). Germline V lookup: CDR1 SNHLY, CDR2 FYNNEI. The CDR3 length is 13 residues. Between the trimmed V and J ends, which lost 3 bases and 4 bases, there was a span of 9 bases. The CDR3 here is CASSERGLTEAFF. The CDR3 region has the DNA TGTGCCAGCAGTGAGAGGGGACTCACTGAAGCTTTCTTT.

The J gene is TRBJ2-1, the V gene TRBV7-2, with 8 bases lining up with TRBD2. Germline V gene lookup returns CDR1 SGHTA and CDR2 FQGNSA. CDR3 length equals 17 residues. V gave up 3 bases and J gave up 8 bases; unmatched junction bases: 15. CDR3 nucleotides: TGTGCCAGCAGCTTTCCGCTGGCCAGCGGGAGACCGGATGAGCAGTTCTTC. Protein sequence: CASSFPLASGRPDEQFF.

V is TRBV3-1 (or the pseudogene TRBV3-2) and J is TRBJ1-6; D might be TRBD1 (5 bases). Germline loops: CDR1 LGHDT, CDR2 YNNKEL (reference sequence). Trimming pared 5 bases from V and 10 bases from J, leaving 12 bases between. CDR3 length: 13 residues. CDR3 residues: CASSFREESPLHF. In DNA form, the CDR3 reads TGTGCCAGCAGCTTCAGGGAGGAATCACCCCTCCACTTT.

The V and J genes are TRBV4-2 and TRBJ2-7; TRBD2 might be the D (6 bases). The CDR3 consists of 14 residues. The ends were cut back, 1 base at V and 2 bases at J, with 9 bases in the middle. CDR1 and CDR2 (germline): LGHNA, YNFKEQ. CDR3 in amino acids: CASSQVGGTYEQYF. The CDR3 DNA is TGTGCCAGCAGCCAAGTTGGGGGGACCTACGAGCAGTACTTC.

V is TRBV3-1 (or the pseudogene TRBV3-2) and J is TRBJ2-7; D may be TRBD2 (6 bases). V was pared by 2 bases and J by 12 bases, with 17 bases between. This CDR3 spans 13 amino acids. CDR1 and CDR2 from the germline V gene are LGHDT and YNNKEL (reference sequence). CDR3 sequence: CASSQLAWAPAYF. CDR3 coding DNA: TGTGCCAGCAGCCAACTAGCGTGGGCCCCAGCGTACTTC.

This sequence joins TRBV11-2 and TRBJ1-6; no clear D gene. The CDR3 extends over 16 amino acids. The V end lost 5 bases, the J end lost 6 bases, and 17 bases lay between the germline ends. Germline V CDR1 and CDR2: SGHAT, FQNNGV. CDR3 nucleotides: TGTGCCAGCAGCCCACGTCAGGTCGTAACTAATTCACCCCTCCACTTT. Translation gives CASSPRQVVTNSPLHF. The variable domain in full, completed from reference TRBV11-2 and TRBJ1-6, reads EAGVAQSPRYKIIEKRQSVAFWCNPISGHATLYWYQQILGQGPKLLIQFQNNGVVDDSQLPKDRFSAERLKGVDSTLKIQPAKLEDSAVYLCASSPRQVVTNSPLHFGNGTRLTVT.

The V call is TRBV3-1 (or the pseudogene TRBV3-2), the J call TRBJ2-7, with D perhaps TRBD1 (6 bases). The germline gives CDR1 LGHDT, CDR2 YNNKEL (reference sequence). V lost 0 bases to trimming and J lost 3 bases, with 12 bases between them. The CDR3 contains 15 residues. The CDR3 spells CASSQDPGALYEQYF. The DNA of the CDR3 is TGTGCCAGCAGCCAAGATCCAGGGGCTCTCTACGAGCAGTACTTC.

For the CDR3, the DNA is TGCAGCGTTGCCGAATCGGGGGAAAAACTGTTTTTT. It yields the protein CSVAESGEKLFF. The chain carries TRBV29-1 and TRBJ1-4; D uncertain. V lost 4 bases, J lost 8 bases, and 11 bases lay in between. The CDR3 has 12 amino acids. Germline assignment: CDR1 SQVTM and CDR2 ANQGSEA.

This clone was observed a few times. CDR3 sequence: CASSQAGLFYGYTF. As DNA, the CDR3 is TGTGCCAGCAGCCAAGCCGGACTGTTCTATGGCTACACCTTC. The chain has TRBV3-1 (or the pseudogene TRBV3-2) and TRBJ1-2, with no clear D. The CDR3 covers 14 residues. Germline CDR1 LGHDT, CDR2 YNNKEL (reference sequence). The V and J ends lost 1 base and 4 bases respectively, with 10 bases between them.

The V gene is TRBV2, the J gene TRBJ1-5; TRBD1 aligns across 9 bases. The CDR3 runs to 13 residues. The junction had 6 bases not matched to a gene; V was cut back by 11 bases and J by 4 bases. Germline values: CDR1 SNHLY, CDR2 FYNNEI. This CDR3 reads CAGRGTGNQPQHF. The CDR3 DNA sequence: TGTGCCGGGAGGGGGACAGGGAATCAGCCCCAGCATTTT.

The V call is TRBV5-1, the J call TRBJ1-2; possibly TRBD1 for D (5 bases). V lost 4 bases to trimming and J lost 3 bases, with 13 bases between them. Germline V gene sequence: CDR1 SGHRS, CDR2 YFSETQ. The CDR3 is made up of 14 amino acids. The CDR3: CASSADTGDYGYTF. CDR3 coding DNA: TGCGCCAGCAGCGCCGATACGGGGGACTATGGCTACACCTTC.